Presented here are 24 T cell receptor beta chains from one specimen sequenced in a study of tumour-infiltrating T cells in Burkitt lymphoma. Using immunoSEQ multiplex PCR, the repertoire was profiled, and TCRdb retains in-frame clones only, with some absent. The sample holds 1,500 to 2,000 clones; about 13% are singletons and the top ten take 7% to 8.5%. Sample: tumor tissue. The receptors were sampled from a human donor with Burkitt lymphoma.

This clone was observed a few times. The chain employs TRBV10-2 and TRBJ2-1; D is ambiguous. V was cut by 3 bases and J by 12 bases, with 12 bases left in between. The CDR3 is 12 amino acids. CDR1 is WSHSY, CDR2 SAAADI, per germline. Here the CDR3 DNA reads TGCGCCAGCAGTGAAATGGCTAGATCGCAGTTCTTC. Translating gives CASSEMARSQFF.

The chain carries TRBV27 and TRBJ1-2; TRBD1 is a possible D gene (5 bases). The germline CDR1 and CDR2 sequences are MNHEY and SMNVEV (reference sequence). With 6 bases removed from V and 1 base from J, the gap between germline ends came to 18 bases. This CDR3 spans 16 amino acids. The CDR3, as DNA: TGTGCCAGCAGCCTTGACCCGCGGAGGGGTAACTATGGCTACACCTTC. This codes for CASSLDPRRGNYGYTF.

This clone was detected a few times. This chain joins TRBV6-5 and TRBJ2-1; D possibly corresponds to TRBD1 (6 bases). CDR3 size: 16 residues. Trimming cost V 2 bases and J 0 bases, with 11 bases left between them. Germline CDR1 is MNHEY and CDR2 is SVGAGI. Here the CDR3 DNA reads TGTGCCAGCAGTTACGGCCAGGGGAGCTCCTACAATGAGCAGTTCTTC. This gives the protein CASSYGQGSSYNEQFF.

The V gene is TRBV10-1, the J gene TRBJ2-1, with 11 bases lining up with TRBD2. Germline loops: CDR1 WNHNN, CDR2 SYGVQD (reference sequence). This CDR3 contains 14 residues. J lost 10 bases, V lost 6 bases, and 8 bases had no gene match. The CDR3: CASRHSGGAREQFF. The CDR3 bases are TGCGCCAGCAGACATAGCGGGGGGGCTCGAGAGCAGTTCTTC.

This rearrangement joins TRBV6-5 to TRBJ2-7; TRBD2 aligns across 8 bases. The CDR3 runs to 14 residues. With 5 bases clipped from V and 0 bases from J, the junction kept 3 bases outside the gene matches. From germline, CDR1 is MNHEY and CDR2 SVGAGI. DNA of the CDR3: TGTGCCAGCAGTAGACTAGCGTACTCCTACGAGCAGTACTTC. The encoded protein is CASSRLAYSYEQYF.

About this clone: One junction end disagrees with the germline gene, perhaps due to a read error. The chain has TRBV6-6 and TRBJ1-3; D ambiguous. The CDR3 contains 13 residues. From germline, CDR1 is MNHNY and CDR2 SVGAGI (reference sequence). The CDR3 DNA reads as TGTGCCAGCAAAACAGACTCTGGAAACACCAGATATTTT. Translating gives CASKTDSGNTRYF.

This clone turned up a few times. This chain links TRBV6-5 with TRBJ2-7, with unresolved D. V gave up 0 bases and J gave up 1 base, with 7 bases separating them. Germline loops: CDR1 MNHEY, CDR2 SVGAGI. The CDR3 spans 14 residues. The CDR3 DNA follows: TGTGCCAGCAGTTACTCCCTGCCGTCCTACGAGCAGTACTTC. Amino acid sequence: CASSYSLPSYEQYF.

V is TRBV5-1 and J is TRBJ2-1; no reliable D call. Trimming removed 0 bases at V and 0 bases at J, with 13 bases between. This CDR3 has 17 residues. The germline V gene encodes CDR1 SGHRS and CDR2 YFSETQ. The CDR3 region is CASSLASSSFSYNEQFF. The DNA of the CDR3 is TGCGCCAGCAGCTTGGCCAGCAGCTCGTTCTCCTACAATGAGCAGTTCTTC.

The chain carries TRBV10-1 and TRBJ2-7; the D gene could be TRBD1 or TRBD2 (5 bases each). Germline V gene sequence: CDR1 WNHNN, CDR2 SYGVQD (reference sequence). V lost 7 bases, J lost 0 bases, and 10 bases lay in between. The CDR3 is made up of 13 amino acids. The CDR3 loop reads CASIPGPSYEQYF. CDR3 coding DNA: TGCGCCAGCATTCCGGGACCCTCCTACGAGCAGTACTTC.

This clone was detected only a few times. The CDR3 loop reads CAWSVLGHLNTEAFF. In DNA, the CDR3 is TGTGCCTGGAGTGTACTCGGACACCTTAACACTGAAGCTTTCTTT. The chain employs TRBV30 and TRBJ1-1; D perhaps matches TRBD1 (5 bases). This CDR3 contains 15 residues. The V end was cut by 0 bases, the J end by 2 bases, with 13 bases between. Germline CDR1 reads GTSNPN; CDR2 reads SVGIG (reference sequence). The full variable domain, completed using reference TRBV30 and TRBJ1-1, is SQTIHQWPATLVQPVGSPLSLECTVEGTSNPNLYWYRQAAGRGLQLLFYSVGIGQISSEVPQNLSASRPQDRQFILSSKKLLLSDSGFYLCAWSVLGHLNTEAFFGQGTRLTVV.

The rearrangement uses TRBV9 and TRBJ2-2; 11 bases match TRBD1. The CDR3 has 16 amino acids. The trim removed 3 bases at V and 3 bases at J, leaving 4 bases unmatched. Germline-derived CDR1 and CDR2 are SGDLS and YYNGEE. CDR3 coding DNA: TGTGCCAGCAGCGATCGGACAGGGGGCGACACCGGGGAGCTGTTTTTT. Translated, it gives CASSDRTGGDTGELFF.

The rearrangement uses TRBV5-1 and TRBJ1-4; weak D call: TRBD1 (5 bases). Germline V gene lookup returns CDR1 SGHRS and CDR2 YFSETQ. The CDR3 is 14 residues long. Trimming took off 1 base at V and 7 bases at J, with 11 bases between the two ends. The CDR3 here is CASSLQGGSEKLFF. CDR3 DNA sequence: TGCGCCAGCAGCTTGCAGGGAGGAAGTGAAAAACTGTTTTTT.

V and J are TRBV28 and TRBJ2-7; 8 bases align to TRBD1. This CDR3 is built from 15 residues. Germline V CDR1 and CDR2: MDHEN, SYDVKM. V was clipped by 5 bases and J by 0 bases; unmatched bases: 6. The CDR3 loop reads CASSTTGGISYEQYF. CDR3 nucleotides: TGTGCCAGCAGTACCACAGGGGGGATCTCCTACGAGCAGTACTTC.

This chain's CDR3 is CASSEADASNEKLFF. The CDR3 DNA sequence: TGTGCCAGCAGTGAAGCCGACGCGTCCAATGAAAAACTGTTTTTT. The chain links TRBV6-1 to TRBJ1-4; no definite D call. The CDR3 consists of 15 residues. Germline CDR1 is MNHNS and CDR2 is SASEGT. The ends were cut back, 0 bases at V and 5 bases at J, with 10 bases in the middle.

The genes are TRBV23-1 and TRBJ2-1; the match to TRBD2 covers 13 bases. TRBV23-1 is given ORF status, its function remaining uncertain. This CDR3 is built from 19 residues. Trimming took 3 bases from V and 0 from J; bases not matched to a gene: 8. Written as DNA, the CDR3 is TGCGCCAGCAGTCACCACGCGACTAGCGGGGGGAACTCCTACAATGAGCAGTTCTTC. Residues: CASSHHATSGGNSYNEQFF.

This clone was found a few times. This rearrangement joins TRBV7-9 to TRBJ2-5; D is ambiguous. V was cut by 2 bases and J by 8 bases, with 6 bases left in between. This CDR3 region has 11 residues. The germline gives CDR1 SEHNR, CDR2 FQNEAQ (reference sequence). The CDR3 sequence is CASSLSETQYF. CDR3 sequence (DNA): TGTGCCAGCAGCTTATCGGAAACCCAGTACTTC.

This clone came up a few times. V and J are TRBV7-6 and TRBJ2-1; 8 bases align to TRBD1. Trimming took 2 bases from V and 8 from J; bases not matched to a gene: 11. There are 16 residues in the CDR3. The germline V gene encodes CDR1 SGHVS and CDR2 FNYEAQ. As DNA, the CDR3 is TGTGCCAGCAGCTTACCCGGGACAGGCGAGTGGGATGAGCAGTTCTTC. It encodes CASSLPGTGEWDEQFF.

The table lists this clone with a few counts. The genes are TRBV25-1 and TRBJ2-2; D possibly corresponds to TRBD2 (6 bases). CDR3 length equals 15 residues. Germline values: CDR1 MGHDK, CDR2 SYGVNS. Trimming removed 2 bases from V and 10 bases from J, with 17 bases in between. CDR3: CASSEPGGSGVELFF. The CDR3 nucleotides are TGTGCCAGCAGTGAACCCGGAGGTAGCGGTGTGGAGCTGTTTTTT. The variable domain in full, with the rest retrieved from reference TRBV25-1 and TRBJ2-2, is EADIYQTPRYLVIGTGKKITLECSQTMGHDKMYWYQQDPGMELHLIHYSYGVNSTEKGDLSSESTVSRIRTEHFPLTLESARPSHTSQYLCASSEPGGSGVELFFGEGSRLTVL.

The CDR3 reads CASSSGTGSLRDYGYTF. CDR3 DNA: TGTGCCAGCAGTTCCGGGACAGGGTCCCTTCGCGACTATGGCTACACCTTC. This chain uses TRBV28 with TRBJ1-2; TRBD1 matches at 9 bases. The CDR3 has 17 amino acids. Germline CDR1 and CDR2: MDHEN and SYDVKM. Germline trimming cut 4 bases from V and 3 bases from J; bases unmatched to any gene: 12.

This clone occurred a few times. The rearrangement uses TRBV6-6 and TRBJ2-7; 8 bases agree with TRBD1. The V segment lost 5 bases and the J segment 3 bases; nucleotides outside the gene matches: 9. Germline V lookup: CDR1 MNHNY, CDR2 SVGAGI (reference sequence). This CDR3 spans 15 amino acids. CDR3 nucleotides: TGTGCCAGCAGTGATTCCAATACAGGGGGCTACGAGCAGTACTTC. Its protein is CASSDSNTGGYEQYF.

This chain uses TRBV20-1 with TRBJ1-2; D unresolved. This CDR3 region has 11 residues. Looked up from germline, CDR1 is DFQATT and CDR2 is SNEGSKA (reference sequence). The V and J ends lost 2 bases and 4 bases respectively, with 5 bases between them. The CDR3 loop reads CSARRSYGYTF. CDR3 bases: TGCAGTGCTAGACGGAGCTATGGCTACACCTTC.

This chain uses TRBV7-2 with TRBJ1-1; D is undetermined. The CDR3 runs 14 residues. Germline CDR1 is SGHTA and CDR2 is FQGNSA. V was trimmed by 3 bases and J by 1 base, leaving 9 bases between them. CDR3 coding DNA: TGTGCCAGCAGCTTCGGACGGAAGAACACTGAAGCTTTCTTT. Its translation is CASSFGRKNTEAFF.

The gene calls are TRBV27 and TRBJ1-3; no firm D call. The V and J ends lost 6 bases and 0 bases respectively, with 9 bases between them. This CDR3 is 14 amino acids long. In germline, CDR1 is MNHEY, CDR2 SMNVEV (reference sequence). CDR3 protein: CASSPSSSGNTIYF. CDR3 DNA: TGTGCCAGCAGCCCAAGTTCCTCTGGAAACACCATATATTTT.

This clone came up a few times. The chain couples TRBV27 to TRBJ1-5; D unresolved. Trimming took 3 bases from V and 0 from J, leaving 9 bases between them. The CDR3 sequence is 15 residues long. Germline values: CDR1 MNHEY, CDR2 SMNVEV (reference sequence). The CDR3 nucleotides read TGTGCCAGCAGTTTTCGGATGAGTAGCAATCAGCCCCAGCATTTT. Its translation: CASSFRMSSNQPQHF.